A selection of T cell receptor beta chains follows, all from one sample in a study of shared clonotypes between healthy human individuals. TCRdb's copy holds only in-frame clones and misses some; the assay was immunoSEQ multiplex PCR. The sample holds roughly 2 million clones, 85% to 95% seen once. Material for sequencing was naive CD4+ T cells sorted from blood. The receptors derive from a man between 18 and 35 years old in good health. Each CDR3 is given with its conserved first and last residue. D genes are given only for firm matches. Part of the rows lack a size; the others show once, few, many or a class for expanded clones.

-	TRBV6-5	-	TRBJ1-6	CASSYSPGWDNSPLHF	TGTGCCAGCAGTTACTCGCCTGGGTGGGATAATTCACCCCTCCACTTT
-	TRBV6-6	-	TRBJ1-1	CASRIPAALNTEAFF	TGTGCCAGCAGGATCCCAGCAGCACTGAACACTGAAGCTTTCTTT
-	TRBV7-2	-	TRBJ2-5	CASSAGLQETQYF	TGTGCCAGCAGCGCGGGACTCCAAGAGACCCAGTACTTC
-	TRBV27	-	TRBJ2-7	CASSRGAVLWYEQYF	TGTGCCAGCAGCCGTGGAGCGGTCCTATGGTACGAGCAGTACTTC
TRBD2	TRBV5-1	-	TRBJ2-1	CASSLTSESSEQFF	TGCGCCAGTAGCCTGACTAGCGAGTCTTCGGAGCAGTTCTTC
-	TRBV18	-	TRBJ1-2	CASSPPIGPGYGYTF	TGTGCCAGCTCACCACCGATCGGGCCGGGGTATGGCTACACCTTC
-	TRBV5-6	-	TRBJ1-5	CASSLTGSSQPQHF	TGTGCCAGCAGCTTGACAGGGTCGAGTCAGCCCCAGCATTTT
TRBD1	TRBV30	-	TRBJ2-5	CAWSVKGQGLWTQYF	TGTGCCTGGAGTGTGAAGGGACAGGGGCTCTGGACCCAGTACTTC
TRBD1	TRBV4-1	once	TRBJ1-5	CASSQDRGFGQDVSNQPQHF	TGCGCCAGCAGCCAAGATCGAGGATTTGGACAGGACGTTTCAAATCAGCCCCAGCATTTT
TRBD1	TRBV11-2	-	TRBJ2-5	CASSLAGQGARETQYF	TGTGCCAGCAGCTTAGCGGGACAGGGGGCACGGGAGACCCAGTACTTC
-	TRBV10-3	once	TRBJ1-4	CAISGGGNEKLFF	TGTGCCATCAGCGGAGGGGGGAATGAAAAACTGTTTTTT
-	TRBV6-4	-	TRBJ1-5	CASAPGDDQPQHF	TGTGCCAGCGCACCAGGGGACGATCAGCCCCAGCATTTT
-	TRBV5-1	-	TRBJ1-4	CASSPDRPTNEKLFF	TGCGCCAGCAGCCCAGACAGGCCAACTAATGAAAAACTGTTTTTT
-	TRBV7-9	-	TRBJ1-5	CASSLEPGHQPQHF	TGTGCCAGCAGCTTAGAACCAGGGCATCAGCCCCAGCATTTT
-	TRBV9	-	TRBJ2-3	CASSVTPITDTQYF	TGTGCCAGCAGCGTAACGCCAATCACAGATACGCAGTATTTT
TRBD2	TRBV7-9	-	TRBJ2-7	CASSLTINRKRESPGEQYF	TGTGCCAGCAGCTTAACAATAAACAGGAAGCGGGAAAGTCCGGGCGAGCAGTACTTC
TRBD2	TRBV10-3	-	TRBJ2-1	CAISGRVAGSDEQFF	TGTGCCATCAGTGGACGGGTAGCGGGAAGCGATGAGCAGTTCTTC
TRBD1	TRBV6-1	-	TRBJ2-5	CASSHTGGYETQYF	TGTGCCAGCAGTCATACAGGGGGCTATGAGACCCAGTACTTC
-	TRBV4-1	-	TRBJ2-7	CASSPGPGYEQYF	TGCGCCAGCAGCCCCGGCCCAGGCTACGAGCAGTACTTC
-	TRBV28	once	TRBJ1-1	CASSLSGLNTEAFF	TGTGCCAGCAGTTTATCTGGGTTGAACACTGAAGCTTTCTTT
-	TRBV19	few	TRBJ2-6	CASSGQANVLTF	TGTGCCAGTAGTGGACAGGCCAACGTCCTGACTTTC
-	TRBV9	-	TRBJ1-3	CASSVGVGATSGNTIYF	TGTGCCAGCAGCGTAGGGGTAGGGGCGACCTCTGGAAACACCATATATTTT
-	TRBV6-1	-	TRBJ2-7	CASSVADSYEQYF	TGTGCCAGCAGTGTCGCAGACTCCTACGAGCAGTACTTC
-	TRBV7-9	-	TRBJ1-3	CASSLGTTDGDTIYF	TGTGCCAGCAGCTTAGGTACTACGGATGGGGACACCATATATTTT